This paragraph covers one TCR beta chain sequence. Every donor was a Caucasian adult from Nashville, Tennessee. This record comes from a study of shared clonotypes between healthy human individuals. In germline, CDR1 is MDHEN, CDR2 SYDVKM. With 6 bases removed from V and 0 bases from J, the gap between germline ends came to 11 bases. The CDR3 consists of 15 residues. Some clones are missing from TCRdb's copy, which holds only in-frame ones; the method was immunoSEQ multiplex PCR. The data contain about 490,000 clones, approximately 84% of them seen just once; the ten biggest clones take up roughly 13%.

The sample comprised PBMCs. The chain uses TRBV28 and TRBJ1-4; no reliable D call. The receptor comes from a woman between 40 and 55 years old in good health. Some clones in this sample may be carry-over from other donors' samples. The CDR3, as DNA: TGTGCCAGCAGCGACACACTCGCAACTAATGAAAAACTGTTTTTT. It encodes CASSDTLATNEKLFF.